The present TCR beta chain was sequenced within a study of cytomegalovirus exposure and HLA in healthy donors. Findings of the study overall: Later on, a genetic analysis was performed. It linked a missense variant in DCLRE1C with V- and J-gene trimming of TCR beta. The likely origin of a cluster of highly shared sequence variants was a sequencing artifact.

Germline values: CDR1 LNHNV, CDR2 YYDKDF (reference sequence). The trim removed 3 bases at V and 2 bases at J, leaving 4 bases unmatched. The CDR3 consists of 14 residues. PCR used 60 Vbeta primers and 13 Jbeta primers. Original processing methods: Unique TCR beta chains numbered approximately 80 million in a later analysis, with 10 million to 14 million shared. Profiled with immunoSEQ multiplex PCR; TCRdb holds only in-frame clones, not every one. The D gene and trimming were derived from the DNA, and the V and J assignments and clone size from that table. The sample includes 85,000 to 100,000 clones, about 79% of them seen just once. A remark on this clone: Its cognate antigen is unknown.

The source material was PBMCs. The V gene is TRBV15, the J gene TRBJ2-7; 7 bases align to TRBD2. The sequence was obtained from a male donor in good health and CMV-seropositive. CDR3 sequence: CATSRSGVAYEQYF. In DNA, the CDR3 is TGTGCCACCAGCAGGAGCGGGGTTGCCTACGAGCAGTACTTC.